This section outlines one T cell receptor beta chain sequence together with its context. Random hexamers were used to reverse transcribe the RNA input (roughly 0.5 to 1 ug). TCRdb called the immunoSEQ multiplex PCR reads again in MiXCR, with one record for every CDR3 protein. The data show fewer than 90,000 distinct CDR3 sequences, under 95% seen once. From blood CD8+ and CD4+ T cells, the TCR beta chain was sequenced. The data were taken from a study of CD8 T cells in Susac syndrome. Looked up from germline, CDR1 is SGHDT and CDR2 is YYEEEE. The CDR3 runs to 15 residues. Germline trimming cut 2 bases from V and 5 bases from J; bases unmatched to any gene: 6.

The rearrangement uses TRBV5-6 and TRBJ2-1, with 8 bases fitting TRBD2. The sequencing sample was made of CD8+ T cells from PBMCs. The sequence came from a human donor with Susac syndrome. The CDR3 loop is CASSFRGGPDNEQFF. The CDR3 bases are TGTGCCAGCAGCTTCCGGGGGGGGCCGGACAATGAGCAGTTCTTC.